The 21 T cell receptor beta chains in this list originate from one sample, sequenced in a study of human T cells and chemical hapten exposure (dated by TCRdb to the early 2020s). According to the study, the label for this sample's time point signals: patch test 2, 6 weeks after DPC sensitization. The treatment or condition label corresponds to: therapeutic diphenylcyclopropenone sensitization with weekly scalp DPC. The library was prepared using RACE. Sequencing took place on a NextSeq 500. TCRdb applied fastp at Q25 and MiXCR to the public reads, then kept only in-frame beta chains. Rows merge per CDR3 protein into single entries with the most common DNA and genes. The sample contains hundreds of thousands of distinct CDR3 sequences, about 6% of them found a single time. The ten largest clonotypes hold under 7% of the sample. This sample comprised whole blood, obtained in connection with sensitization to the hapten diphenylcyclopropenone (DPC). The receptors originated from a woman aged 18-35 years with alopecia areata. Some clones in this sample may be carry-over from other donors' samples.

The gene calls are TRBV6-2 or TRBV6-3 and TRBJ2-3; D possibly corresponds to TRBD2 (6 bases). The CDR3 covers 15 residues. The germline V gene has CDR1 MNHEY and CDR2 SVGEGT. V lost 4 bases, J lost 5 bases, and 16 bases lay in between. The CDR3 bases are TGTGCCAGCAGTTTCTCCGGGACTGACCTAGATACGCAGTATTTT. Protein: CASSFSGTDLDTQYF.

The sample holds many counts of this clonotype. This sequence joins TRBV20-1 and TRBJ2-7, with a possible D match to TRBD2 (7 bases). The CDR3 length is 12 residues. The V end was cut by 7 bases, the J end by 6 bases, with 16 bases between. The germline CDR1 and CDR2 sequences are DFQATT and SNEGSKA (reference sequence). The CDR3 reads CSVPRGTTEQYF. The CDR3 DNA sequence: TGCAGTGTCCCTAGGGGGACTACCGAGCAGTACTTC.

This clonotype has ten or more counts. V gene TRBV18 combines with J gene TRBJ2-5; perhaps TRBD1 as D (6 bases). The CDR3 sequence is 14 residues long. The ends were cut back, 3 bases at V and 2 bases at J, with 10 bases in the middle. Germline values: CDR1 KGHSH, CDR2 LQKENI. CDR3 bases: TGTGCCAGCTCACCCCGTGGACAGCAAGAGACCCAGTACTTC. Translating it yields CASSPRGQQETQYF.

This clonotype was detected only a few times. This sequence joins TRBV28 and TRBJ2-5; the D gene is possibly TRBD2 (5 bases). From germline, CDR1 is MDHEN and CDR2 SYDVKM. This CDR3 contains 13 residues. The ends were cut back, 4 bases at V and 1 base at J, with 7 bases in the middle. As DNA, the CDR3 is TGTGCCAGCAGTTCGGACTTCCAAGAGACCCAGTACTTC. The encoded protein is CASSSDFQETQYF. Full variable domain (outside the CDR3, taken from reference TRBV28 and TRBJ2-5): DVKVTQSSRYLVKRTGEKVFLECVQDMDHENMFWYRQDPGLGLRLIYFSYDVKMKEKGDIPEGYSVSREKKERFSLILESASTNQTSMYLCASSSDFQETQYFGPGTRLLVL.

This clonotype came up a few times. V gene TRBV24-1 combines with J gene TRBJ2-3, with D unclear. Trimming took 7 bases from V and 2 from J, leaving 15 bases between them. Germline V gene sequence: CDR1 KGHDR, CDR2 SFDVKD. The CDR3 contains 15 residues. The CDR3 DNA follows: TGTGCCACCAGCGATCCCGTTTTCGACACAGATACGCAGTATTTT. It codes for CATSDPVFDTDTQYF.

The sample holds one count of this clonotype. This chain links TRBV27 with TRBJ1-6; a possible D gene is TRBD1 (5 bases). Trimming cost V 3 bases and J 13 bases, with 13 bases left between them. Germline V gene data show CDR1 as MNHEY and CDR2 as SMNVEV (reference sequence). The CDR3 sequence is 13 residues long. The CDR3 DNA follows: TGTGCCAGCAGTTTCAGGGTTAAATCGCCCCTCCACTTT. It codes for CASSFRVKSPLHF.

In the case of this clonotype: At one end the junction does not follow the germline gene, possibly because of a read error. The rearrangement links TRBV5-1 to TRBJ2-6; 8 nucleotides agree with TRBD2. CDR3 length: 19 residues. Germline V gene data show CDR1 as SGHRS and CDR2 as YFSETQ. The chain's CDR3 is CASSLFPGGAISGANVPTF. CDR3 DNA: TGCGCCAGCAGCTTGTTTCCCGGTGGGGCCATTAGCGGGGCCAACGTCCCGACTTTC.

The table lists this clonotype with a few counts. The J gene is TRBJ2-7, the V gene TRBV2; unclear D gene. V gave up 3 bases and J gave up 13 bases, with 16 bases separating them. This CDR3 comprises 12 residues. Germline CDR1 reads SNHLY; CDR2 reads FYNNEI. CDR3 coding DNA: TGTGCCAGCAGTGAGAGAGACAAAACGTGTTACTTC. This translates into CASSERDKTCYF.

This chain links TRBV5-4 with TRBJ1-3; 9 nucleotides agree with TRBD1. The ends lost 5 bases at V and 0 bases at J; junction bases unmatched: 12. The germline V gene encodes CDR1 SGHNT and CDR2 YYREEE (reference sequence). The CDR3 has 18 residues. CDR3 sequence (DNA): TGTGCCAGCAGTTTGAATTTGGGGACAGGGAGCTCTGGAAACACCATATATTTT. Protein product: CASSLNLGTGSSGNTIYF.

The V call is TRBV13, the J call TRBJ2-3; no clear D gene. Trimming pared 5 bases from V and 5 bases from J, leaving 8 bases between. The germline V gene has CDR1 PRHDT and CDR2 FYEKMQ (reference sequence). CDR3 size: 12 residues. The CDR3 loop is CASSQPGDTQYF. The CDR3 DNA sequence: TGTGCCAGCAGCCAACCCGGAGATACGCAGTATTTT.

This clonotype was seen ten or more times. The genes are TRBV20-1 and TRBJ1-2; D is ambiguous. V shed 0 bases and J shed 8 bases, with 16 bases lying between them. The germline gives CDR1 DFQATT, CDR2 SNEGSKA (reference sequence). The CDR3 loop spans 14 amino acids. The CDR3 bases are TGCAGTGCTAGAGATGTAAACCGGGCTAGCGGCTACACCTTC. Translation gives CSARDVNRASGYTF.

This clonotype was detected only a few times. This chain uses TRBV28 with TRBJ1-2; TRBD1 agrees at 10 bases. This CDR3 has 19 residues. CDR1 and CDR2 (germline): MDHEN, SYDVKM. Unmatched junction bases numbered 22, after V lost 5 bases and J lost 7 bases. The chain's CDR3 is CASSPPLFTSGTGVPGYTF. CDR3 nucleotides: TGTGCCAGCAGTCCCCCGCTTTTTACAAGCGGGACAGGGGTTCCTGGCTACACCTTC.

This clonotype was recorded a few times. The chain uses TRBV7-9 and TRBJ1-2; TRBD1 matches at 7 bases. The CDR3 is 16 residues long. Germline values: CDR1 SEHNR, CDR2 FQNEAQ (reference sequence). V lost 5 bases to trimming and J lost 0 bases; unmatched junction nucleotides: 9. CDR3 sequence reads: CASSPRTGLANYGYTF. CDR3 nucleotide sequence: TGTGCCAGCAGCCCAAGGACAGGCCTAGCTAACTATGGCTACACCTTC.

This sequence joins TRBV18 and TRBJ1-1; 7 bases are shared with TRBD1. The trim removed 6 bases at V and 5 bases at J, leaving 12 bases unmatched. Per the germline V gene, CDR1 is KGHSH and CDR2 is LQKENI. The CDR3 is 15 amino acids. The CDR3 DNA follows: TGTGCCAGCTCCCCGATCGGTACAGGGGAAACTGAAGCTTTCTTT. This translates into CASSPIGTGETEAFF.

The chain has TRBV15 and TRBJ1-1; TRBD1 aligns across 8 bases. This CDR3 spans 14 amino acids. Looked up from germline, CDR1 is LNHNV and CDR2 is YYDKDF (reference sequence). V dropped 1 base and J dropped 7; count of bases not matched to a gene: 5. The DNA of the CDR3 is TGTGCCACCAGCAGAGGACAGGGGCCCAATGAAGCTTTCTTT. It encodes CATSRGQGPNEAFF.

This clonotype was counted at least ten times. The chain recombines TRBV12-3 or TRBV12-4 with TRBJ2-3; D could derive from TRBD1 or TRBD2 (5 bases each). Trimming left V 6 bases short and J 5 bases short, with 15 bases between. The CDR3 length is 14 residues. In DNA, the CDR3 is TGTGCCAGCAGGACCGGGGCCGGAGGAGATACGCAGTATTTT. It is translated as CASRTGAGGDTQYF.

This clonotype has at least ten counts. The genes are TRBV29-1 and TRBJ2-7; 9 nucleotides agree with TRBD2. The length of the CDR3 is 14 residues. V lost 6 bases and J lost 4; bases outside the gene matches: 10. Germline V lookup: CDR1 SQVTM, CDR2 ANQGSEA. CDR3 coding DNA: TGCAGCGTCCAGCGGGGGGCCGAGAGTTACGAGCAGTACTTC. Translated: CSVQRGAESYEQYF.

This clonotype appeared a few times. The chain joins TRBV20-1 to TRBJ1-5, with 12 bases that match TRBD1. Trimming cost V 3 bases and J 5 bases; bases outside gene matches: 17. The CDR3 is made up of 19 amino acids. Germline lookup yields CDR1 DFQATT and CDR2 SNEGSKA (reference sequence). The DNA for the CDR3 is TGCAGTGCTAGCCTTAATCTTCTGACCGGGACAGGGGGCGATCAGCCCCAGCATTTT. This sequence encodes CSASLNLLTGTGGDQPQHF.

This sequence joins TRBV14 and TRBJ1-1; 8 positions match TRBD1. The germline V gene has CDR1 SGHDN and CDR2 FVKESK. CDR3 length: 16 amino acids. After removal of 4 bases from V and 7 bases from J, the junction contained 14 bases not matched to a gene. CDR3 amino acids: CASSRSDRGKFREAFF. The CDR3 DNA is TGTGCCAGCAGCCGATCAGACAGGGGAAAGTTCCGTGAAGCTTTCTTT.

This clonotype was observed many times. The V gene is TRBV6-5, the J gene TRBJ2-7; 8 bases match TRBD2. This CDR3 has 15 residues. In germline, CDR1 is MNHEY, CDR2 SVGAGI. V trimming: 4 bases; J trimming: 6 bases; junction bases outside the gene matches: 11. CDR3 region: CASSSPGLGLFEQYF. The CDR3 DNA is TGTGCCAGCAGTTCCCCGGGACTAGGTCTATTCGAGCAGTACTTC.

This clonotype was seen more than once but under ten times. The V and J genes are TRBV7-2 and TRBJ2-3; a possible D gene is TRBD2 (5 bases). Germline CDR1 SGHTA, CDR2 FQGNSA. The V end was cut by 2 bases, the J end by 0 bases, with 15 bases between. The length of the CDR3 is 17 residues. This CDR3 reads CASSLRWASTSTDTQYF. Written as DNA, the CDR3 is TGTGCCAGCAGCTTAAGGTGGGCTAGCACAAGCACAGATACGCAGTATTTT.